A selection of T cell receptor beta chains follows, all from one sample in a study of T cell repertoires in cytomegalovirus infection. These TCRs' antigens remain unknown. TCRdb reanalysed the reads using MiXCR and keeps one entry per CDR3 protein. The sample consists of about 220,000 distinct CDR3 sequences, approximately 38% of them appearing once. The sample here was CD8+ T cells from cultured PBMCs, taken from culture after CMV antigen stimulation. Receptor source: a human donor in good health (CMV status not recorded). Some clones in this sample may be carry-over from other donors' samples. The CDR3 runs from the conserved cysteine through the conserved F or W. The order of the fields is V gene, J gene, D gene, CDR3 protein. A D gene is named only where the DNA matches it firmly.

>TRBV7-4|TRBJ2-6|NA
CASSLEWRGSGANVLTF
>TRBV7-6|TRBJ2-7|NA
CASSLAGGGYYEQYF
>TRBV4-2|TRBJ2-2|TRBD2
CASRLEAGYTGELFF
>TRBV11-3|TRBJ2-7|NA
CASSYYEGYEQYF
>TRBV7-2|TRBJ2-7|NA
CASSLGTIYEQYF
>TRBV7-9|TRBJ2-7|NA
CASSLPGDENEQYF
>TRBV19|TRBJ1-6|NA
CASSAEGYNSPLHF
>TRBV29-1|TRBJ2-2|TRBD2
CSVEDAGLTGELFF
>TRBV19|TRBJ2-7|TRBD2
CASSITSAPTHEQYF
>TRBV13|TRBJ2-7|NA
CASSLSVTDTYEQYF
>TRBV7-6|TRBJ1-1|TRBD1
CASSPTGRFTEAFF
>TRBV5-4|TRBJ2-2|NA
CASSLAQEGGTGELFF
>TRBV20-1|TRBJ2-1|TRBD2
CSARIGSGPTSNEQFF
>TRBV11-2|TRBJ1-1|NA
CASSFSRTANTEAFF
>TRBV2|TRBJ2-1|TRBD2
CASPTSEKNEQFF
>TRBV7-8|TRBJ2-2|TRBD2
CAGSRTSTGELFF
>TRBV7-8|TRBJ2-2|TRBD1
CASGLDRFYTGELFF
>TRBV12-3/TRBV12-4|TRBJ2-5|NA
CASSLVRQETQYF
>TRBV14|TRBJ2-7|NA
CASSQFGGTYEQYF
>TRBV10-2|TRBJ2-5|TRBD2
CASSQNTGLKKETQYF